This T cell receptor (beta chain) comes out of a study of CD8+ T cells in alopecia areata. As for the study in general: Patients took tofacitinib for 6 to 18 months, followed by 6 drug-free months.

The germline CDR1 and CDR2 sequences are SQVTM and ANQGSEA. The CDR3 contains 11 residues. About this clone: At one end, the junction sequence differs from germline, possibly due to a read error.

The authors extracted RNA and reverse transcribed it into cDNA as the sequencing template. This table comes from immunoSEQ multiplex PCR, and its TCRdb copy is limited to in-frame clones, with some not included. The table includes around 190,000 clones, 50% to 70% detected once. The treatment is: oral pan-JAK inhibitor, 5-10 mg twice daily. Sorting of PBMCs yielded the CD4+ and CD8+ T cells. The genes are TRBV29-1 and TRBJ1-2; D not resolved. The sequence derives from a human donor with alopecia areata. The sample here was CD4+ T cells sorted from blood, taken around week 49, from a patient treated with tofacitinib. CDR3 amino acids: CSVTPDYGHTF. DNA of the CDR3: TGCAGCGTTACCCCGGATTATGGCCACACCTTC.